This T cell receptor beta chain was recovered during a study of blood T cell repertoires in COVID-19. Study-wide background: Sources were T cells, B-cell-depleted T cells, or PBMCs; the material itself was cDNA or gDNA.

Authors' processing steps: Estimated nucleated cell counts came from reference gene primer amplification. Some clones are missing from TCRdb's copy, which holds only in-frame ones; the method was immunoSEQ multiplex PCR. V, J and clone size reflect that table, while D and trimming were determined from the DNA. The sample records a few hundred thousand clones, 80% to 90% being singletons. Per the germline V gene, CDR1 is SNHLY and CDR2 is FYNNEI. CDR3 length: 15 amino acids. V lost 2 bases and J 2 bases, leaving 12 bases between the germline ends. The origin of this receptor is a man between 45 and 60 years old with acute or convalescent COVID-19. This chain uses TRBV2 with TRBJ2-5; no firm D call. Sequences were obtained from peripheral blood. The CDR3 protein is CASSELLQAQETQYF. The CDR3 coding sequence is TGTGCCAGCAGTGAACTCTTGCAGGCGCAAGAGACCCAGTACTTC.